These T cell receptor beta chains were read from a single sample in a study of T cell responses to AZD1222 COVID-19 vaccine. Profiling relied on immunoSEQ multiplex PCR, and the TCRdb table lists in-frame clones only, not all of them. The table has around 130,000 clones, roughly 92% seen once. The specimen comprised peripheral blood, sampled 28 days after the second AZD1222 dose. The receptors here all came from an adult who received the AZD1222 COVID-19 vaccine. The CDR3 runs from the conserved cysteine through the conserved F or W. The order of the fields is V gene, J gene, clone size, D gene, CDR3 protein, CDR3 DNA. D genes are given only for firm matches. Rows give clone size only sometimes, using once, few, many, or a class for an expanded clone.

TRBV5-1	TRBJ1-1	.	.	CASSLKGDDRAFF	TGCGCCAGCAGCCTCAAAGGGGACGACCGGGCTTTCTTT
TRBV5-1	TRBJ2-3	once	.	CASSLENSGTDTQYF	TGCGCCAGCAGCTTAGAGAACAGCGGCACAGATACGCAGTATTTT
TRBV7-2	TRBJ1-1	.	.	CASEIGAGADEAFF	TGTGCCAGCGAAATAGGGGCAGGGGCCGATGAAGCTTTCTTT
TRBV6-2/TRBV6-3	TRBJ2-1	.	TRBD2	CASSLAGNEQFF	TGTGCCAGCAGTCTAGCGGGCAATGAGCAGTTCTTC
TRBV5-1	TRBJ2-7	.	.	CASSLVVEGSGEQYF	TGCGCCAGCAGCTTGGTAGTAGAGGGGTCGGGCGAGCAGTACTTC
TRBV6-4	TRBJ1-6	.	.	CASRNHPGKLDSPLHF	TGTGCCAGCAGGAACCACCCCGGGAAGCTGGATTCACCCCTCCACTTT
TRBV7-2	TRBJ2-2	.	.	CASSSTSDTGELFF	TGTGCCAGCAGCTCCACTTCCGACACCGGGGAGCTGTTTTTT
TRBV5-1	TRBJ2-1	.	.	CATHRGQGIYNEQFF	TGCGCCACGCACCGGGGCCAGGGCATTTACAATGAGCAGTTCTTC
TRBV25-1	TRBJ2-1	.	TRBD1	CASSRTGYTPHNEQFF	TGTGCCAGCAGCAGGACAGGTTATACCCCGCACAATGAGCAGTTCTTC
TRBV4-3	TRBJ2-3	.	TRBD2	CASSQDRGTSGRGDTQYF	TGCGCCAGCAGCCAAGACCGGGGGACTAGCGGGAGAGGTGATACGCAGTATTTT
TRBV9	TRBJ2-3	.	.	CASSAQAGVGTDTQYF	TGTGCCAGCAGCGCCCAAGCAGGGGTTGGGACAGATACGCAGTATTTT
TRBV7-2	TRBJ1-4	.	.	CASSPLGGAGGRLFF	TGTGCCAGCAGCCCTTTGGGGGGTGCGGGCGGGAGACTGTTTTTT
TRBV15	TRBJ2-1	.	TRBD2	CATSRDRFRGVSYNEQFF	TGTGCCACCAGCAGAGATCGGTTTCGGGGGGTGTCCTACAATGAGCAGTTCTTC
TRBV3-1/TRBV3-2	TRBJ2-7	.	TRBD2	CASSQVVSPNLGSGTSPSHEQYF	TGTGCCAGCAGCCAAGTAGTATCTCCTAATCTGGGGAGCGGGACTAGCCCCAGCCACGAGCAGTACTTC
TRBV27	TRBJ2-7	.	.	CASSLRDGLYEQYF	TGTGCCAGCAGTCTCCGGGACGGATTATACGAGCAGTACTTC
TRBV9	TRBJ1-2	.	.	CASRSRTNYGYTF	TGTGCCAGCCGGAGTAGAACAAACTATGGCTACACCTTC
TRBV19	TRBJ2-7	.	TRBD1	CASSIYLGQGDSTSSYEQYF	TGTGCCAGTAGTATTTATTTGGGACAGGGTGACTCTACTAGCTCCTACGAGCAGTACTTC
TRBV9	TRBJ1-5	.	.	CASSALVNQPQHF	TGTGCCAGCAGCGCCCTCGTTAATCAGCCCCAGCATTTT
TRBV15	TRBJ2-5	.	.	CATGGGQETQYF	TGTGCCACCGGAGGCGGCCAAGAGACCCAGTACTTC
TRBV7-9	TRBJ1-2	.	TRBD1	CASSFRQGVTDGYTF	TGTGCCAGCAGCTTCAGACAGGGGGTGACAGATGGCTACACCTTC
TRBV5-1	TRBJ1-2	.	.	CASSLAGPLRYGYTF	TGCGCCAGCAGCTTGGCAGGGCCACTAAGATATGGCTACACCTTC
TRBV5-5	TRBJ2-3	.	.	CASSPGTVLTDTQYF	TGTGCCAGCAGCCCGGGGACGGTTCTCACAGATACGCAGTATTTT
TRBV13	TRBJ1-4	once	.	CASSLGNPFGRRRSNEKLFF	TGTGCCAGCAGCTTAGGGAATCCCTTCGGAAGGCGGAGATCTAATGAAAAACTGTTTTTT
TRBV18	TRBJ2-2	.	TRBD2	CASSPTLSGSRTGELFF	TGTGCCAGCTCACCGACCCTAAGCGGGAGCCGAACCGGGGAGCTGTTTTTT
TRBV7-3	TRBJ2-2	.	.	CASSFNGGSNTGELFF	TGTGCCAGCAGCTTCAACGGCGGTTCCAACACCGGGGAGCTGTTTTTT
TRBV18	TRBJ2-7	once	.	CASSQGYEQYF	TGTGCCAGCTCACAGGGTTACGAGCAGTACTTC
TRBV7-9	TRBJ1-4	.	.	CASRPTQGGNEKLFF	TGTGCCAGCAGGCCGACACAGGGAGGTAATGAAAAACTGTTTTTT
TRBV4-3	TRBJ2-5	.	.	CASSQDQSWGETQYF	TGCGCCAGCAGCCAAGATCAAAGTTGGGGAGAGACCCAGTACTTC
TRBV25-1	TRBJ2-7	.	TRBD1	CASRQSGTGGSEQYF	TGTGCCAGCAGACAGTCCGGGACAGGGGGCTCGGAGCAGTACTTC
TRBV4-3	TRBJ2-7	.	.	CASSPEGGDSYEQYF	TGCGCCAGCAGCCCAGAGGGGGGAGATTCCTACGAGCAGTACTTC
TRBV7-9	TRBJ2-7	.	.	CASSLVDYEQYF	TGTGCCAGCAGCTTAGTTGACTACGAGCAGTACTTC
TRBV15	TRBJ1-6	.	.	CATSRTGYNSPLHF	TGTGCCACCAGCAGGACTGGCTATAATTCACCCCTCCACTTT
TRBV21-1	TRBJ2-2	.	.	CASSKSPGDRVIGELFF	TGTGCCAGCAGCAAATCTCCCGGAGACAGGGTAATCGGGGAGCTGTTTTTT
TRBV3-1/TRBV3-2	TRBJ2-7	.	.	CASSPVRGELSEQYF	TGTGCCAGCAGCCCCGTGAGGGGCGAACTAAGCGAGCAGTACTTC
TRBV7-9	TRBJ1-2	.	.	CASSLALDYGYTF	TGTGCCAGCAGCTTAGCTTTGGACTATGGCTACACCTTC
TRBV2	TRBJ2-7	few	TRBD2	CASNPSGMEYEQYF	TGTGCCAGCAATCCTAGCGGGATGGAATACGAGCAGTACTTC